One sample yielded the 23 T cell receptor beta chains listed below, sequenced in a study of spatial heterogeneity in lung cancer (dated by TCRdb to the late 2010s). The library was obtained by 5' RACE. For sequencing, a NextSeq 500 was employed. Starting from the raw public reads, TCRdb applied fastp trimming at Q25, assembled clones with MiXCR and retained in-frame beta chains. Under each unique CDR3 protein, matching rows form one entry showing the most common genes and DNA. The sample has about 12,000 distinct CDR3 sequences on record, around 4.1% of them singletons. Of the sample, 45% falls within the top ten clones. The sample's time point label, in plain terms: sample taken at primary tumor resection. This material consisted of PBMCs, taken at surgery. The receptor source for this set is a male donor with early-stage non-small cell lung cancer.

V is TRBV2 and J is TRBJ1-1; D is undetermined. The CDR3 runs to 14 residues. CDR1 SNHLY and CDR2 FYNNEI come from the germline V gene. V lost 6 bases to trimming and J lost 1 base, with 12 bases between them. The CDR3 DNA sequence: TGTGCCAGCAGGCCGACCGCCTCGAACACTGAAGCTTTCTTT. Residues: CASRPTASNTEAFF.

This clonotype has ten or more counts. The gene calls are TRBV12-3 or TRBV12-4 and TRBJ2-7; TRBD1 matches at 8 bases. Unmatched junction bases numbered 5, after V lost 4 bases and J lost 6 bases. The length of the CDR3 is 13 residues. The CDR3 nucleotides read TGTGCCAGCAGTTGGACAGGGCAGTCCGAGCAGTACTTC. It is translated as CASSWTGQSEQYF.

This clonotype appeared many times. The V and J genes are TRBV20-1 and TRBJ2-1, with 10 bases aligning to TRBD2. From germline, CDR1 is DFQATT and CDR2 SNEGSKA (reference sequence). The CDR3 extends over 16 amino acids. V gave up 6 bases and J gave up 7 bases; unmatched junction bases: 15. The CDR3 sequence is CSAPGGSSGRMNEQFF. CDR3 DNA: TGCAGTGCCCCGGGGGGGTCTAGCGGGAGAATGAATGAGCAGTTCTTC.

In its sample, this clonotype was seen many times. The chain uses TRBV5-1 and TRBJ2-7; TRBD2 matches at 7 bases. V trimming: 0 bases; J trimming: 3 bases; junction bases outside the gene matches: 6. CDR3 size: 15 residues. Per the germline V gene, CDR1 is SGHRS and CDR2 is YFSETQ. CDR3 residues: CASSLEGGGIYEQYF. The CDR3 region has the DNA TGCGCCAGCAGCTTGGAGGGCGGGGGTATCTACGAGCAGTACTTC.

This clonotype was counted ten times or more. The rearrangement links TRBV2 to TRBJ2-6, with D perhaps TRBD2 (6 bases). CDR3 size: 15 residues. V shed 9 bases and J shed 2 bases, with 14 bases lying between them. Germline loops: CDR1 SNHLY, CDR2 FYNNEI. The CDR3 loop is CARGGGNAGANVLTF. The CDR3 coding sequence is TGTGCCAGGGGGGGTGGCAATGCTGGGGCCAACGTCCTGACTTTC.

Only a few counts were recorded for this clonotype. The chain is built from TRBV27 and TRBJ2-1; 9 bases map to TRBD2. The V gene's germline CDR1 is MNHEY and CDR2 SMNVEV (reference sequence). The CDR3 runs to 15 residues. J was trimmed by 5 bases and V by 3 bases; bases with no gene match: 5. The CDR3 spells CASSFWTSANNEQFF. The CDR3 DNA reads as TGTGCCAGCAGTTTCTGGACTAGCGCCAACAATGAGCAGTTCTTC.

This clonotype was detected many times. This chain connects TRBV7-9 to TRBJ2-1; 7 bases agree with TRBD2. The junction had 7 bases not matched to a gene; V was cut back by 1 base and J by 7 bases. Germline CDR1 is SEHNR and CDR2 is FQNEAQ (reference sequence). The CDR3 covers 15 residues. The CDR3 region is CASSLGPAGWNEQFF. CDR3 sequence (DNA): TGTGCCAGCAGCTTAGGGCCAGCGGGGTGGAATGAGCAGTTCTTC.

In its sample, this clonotype was seen a few times. The chain employs TRBV2 and TRBJ2-3; TRBD2 matches at 11 bases. The CDR3 consists of 17 residues. V shed 2 bases, J shed 5 bases, and the junction held 9 bases outside the gene matches. Germline V gene lookup returns CDR1 SNHLY and CDR2 FYNNEI. CDR3 DNA: TGTGCCAGCAGTGAAATGGGGACTAGCGGCCCCAAAGATACGCAGTATTTT. It is translated as CASSEMGTSGPKDTQYF.

In this sample, this clonotype turned up many times. J is TRBJ2-1 and V is TRBV28; 9 bases line up with TRBD1. The CDR3 spans 15 residues. CDR1 is MDHEN, CDR2 SYDVKM, per germline. The V and J ends lost 2 bases and 2 bases, in that order; junction bases with no gene match: 1. The CDR3 bases are TGTGCCAGCAGTTTAGGGACAGGGCCCTACAATGAGCAGTTCTTC. This gives the protein CASSLGTGPYNEQFF.

This clonotype was seen repeatedly, ten times or more. V is TRBV5-1 and J is TRBJ2-7; D possibly matches TRBD1 or TRBD2 (5 bases each). The CDR3 length is 14 residues. V lost 4 bases, J lost 2 bases, and 13 bases lay in between. Germline lookup yields CDR1 SGHRS and CDR2 YFSETQ. The CDR3 coding sequence is TGCGCCAGCAGCGAAACCGGGACGACCTACGAGCAGTACTTC. This sequence encodes CASSETGTTYEQYF. Full variable domain (rest looked up from reference TRBV5-1 and TRBJ2-7): KAGVTQTPRYLIKTRGQQVTLSCSPISGHRSVSWYQQTPGQGLQFLFEYFSETQRNKGNFPGRFSGRQFSNSRSEMNVSTLELGDSALYLCASSETGTTYEQYFGPGTRLTVT.

This clonotype has ten or more counts. The gene calls are TRBV6-1 and TRBJ1-5; 7 nucleotides match TRBD1. The CDR3 runs to 16 residues. The V and J ends lost 9 bases and 0 bases, in that order; junction bases with no gene match: 11. Germline CDR1 is MNHNS and CDR2 is SASEGT. The CDR3 sequence: CASDRQGLNSNQPQHF. The CDR3 DNA sequence: TGTGCCAGTGACCGACAGGGACTAAATAGCAATCAGCCCCAGCATTTT.

This clonotype occurred many times. The chain carries TRBV5-1 and TRBJ2-5; perhaps TRBD1 as D (5 bases). This CDR3 is 15 amino acids long. Trimming stripped 7 bases from V and 5 bases from J, with 21 bases between. Germline V CDR1 and CDR2: SGHRS, YFSETQ. The CDR3: CASRPIDRMLETQYF. The CDR3 nucleotides read TGCGCCAGCCGACCTATCGACAGAATGTTGGAGACCCAGTACTTC. Looking up the rest from reference TRBV5-1 and TRBJ2-5 gives the full variable domain: KAGVTQTPRYLIKTRGQQVTLSCSPISGHRSVSWYQQTPGQGLQFLFEYFSETQRNKGNFPGRFSGRQFSNSRSEMNVSTLELGDSALYLCASRPIDRMLETQYFGPGTRLLVL.

There are many counts of this clonotype. The chain carries TRBV24-1 and TRBJ2-1; a weak D match, TRBD2 (5 bases). Germline V gene sequence: CDR1 KGHDR, CDR2 SFDVKD. Trimming left V 9 bases short and J 10 bases short, with 12 bases between. The length of the CDR3 is 11 residues. The CDR3 DNA sequence: TGTGCCACCGGACTCCCCGGGGAGCAGTTCTTC. Translation gives CATGLPGEQFF.

This clonotype was seen ten or more times. The chain carries TRBV11-3 and TRBJ2-1; 7 bases fit TRBD2. Looked up from germline, CDR1 is SGHNT and CDR2 is YENEEA. The V gene end was trimmed by 3 bases and the J gene end by 8 bases; junction bases not matched to a gene: 4. This CDR3 comprises 13 residues. This chain's CDR3 is CASSFGLVDEQFF. Written as DNA, the CDR3 is TGTGCCAGCAGCTTCGGACTAGTCGATGAGCAGTTCTTC.

In its sample, this clonotype was seen many times. V is TRBV27 and J is TRBJ2-7; TRBD1 matches 9 bases. The germline V gene encodes CDR1 MNHEY and CDR2 SMNVEV (reference sequence). V gave up 2 bases and J gave up 2 bases; unmatched junction bases: 7. The CDR3 totals 16 residues. Written as DNA, the CDR3 is TGTGCCAGCAGTTTAGCCGGGGGACAGGGCACCTACGAGCAGTACTTC. Residues: CASSLAGGQGTYEQYF.

This clonotype was seen at least ten times. The chain recombines TRBV11-3 with TRBJ2-1; D gene uncertain. V was trimmed by 8 bases and J by 5 bases, leaving 25 bases between them. From germline, CDR1 is SGHNT and CDR2 YENEEA. The length of the CDR3 is 17 residues. The DNA of the CDR3 is TGTGCCAGCCGCTCCCCCGGTCTGGGTCCCCCCGACAATGAGCAGTTCTTC. Residues: CASRSPGLGPPDNEQFF.

At least ten counts were recorded for this clonotype. V usage is TRBV20-1 and J usage is TRBJ1-2; D is perhaps TRBD1 (6 bases). This CDR3 is built from 17 residues. CDR1 is DFQATT, CDR2 SNEGSKA, per germline (reference sequence). V shed 1 base and J shed 4 bases, with 22 bases lying between them. The CDR3 spells CSARATGIRVRGYGYTF. The CDR3 coding sequence is TGCAGTGCTAGAGCCACAGGGATCCGGGTCCGGGGCTATGGCTACACCTTC.

This clonotype was observed at least ten times. The V and J genes are TRBV5-1 and TRBJ2-1, with a possible D match to TRBD1 (5 bases). CDR1 is SGHRS and CDR2 is YFSETQ in the germline V gene. CDR3 length equals 15 residues. V shed 4 bases and J shed 0 bases, with 11 bases lying between them. The CDR3: CASSPTDSSYNEQFF. CDR3 sequence (DNA): TGCGCCAGCAGCCCCACCGACAGCTCCTACAATGAGCAGTTCTTC.

This clonotype was seen at least ten times. The chain combines TRBV7-2 with TRBJ2-1, with 9 bases that match TRBD1. The CDR3 contains 15 residues. In germline, CDR1 is SGHTA, CDR2 FQGNSA. With V trimmed by 6 bases and J by 5 bases, 8 bases remained unmatched. The CDR3 nucleotides are TGTGCCAGCAGACGACCGGGACAGGGCAACAATGAGCAGTTCTTC. As protein: CASRRPGQGNNEQFF.

This clonotype was seen repeatedly, ten times or more. The J gene is TRBJ2-1, the V gene TRBV7-2, with D perhaps being TRBD1 or TRBD2 (5 bases each). V was clipped by 3 bases and J by 3 bases, with 18 bases between them. Per the germline V gene, CDR1 is SGHTA and CDR2 is FQGNSA. This CDR3 is 17 amino acids long. This CDR3 is CASSFHAGTAGYNEQFF. The DNA of the CDR3 is TGTGCCAGCAGCTTCCACGCCGGGACGGCCGGCTACAATGAGCAGTTCTTC.

This clonotype was observed at least ten times. The rearrangement links TRBV3-1 to TRBJ2-2; TRBD2 matches at 7 bases. Per the germline V gene, CDR1 is LGHDT and CDR2 is YNNKEL (reference sequence). The V and J ends lost 0 bases and 6 bases, in that order; junction bases with no gene match: 1. The CDR3 sequence is 14 residues long. In nucleotides, the CDR3 is TGTGCCAGCAGCCAAGAGCGGGAGTCCGGGGAGCTGTTTTTT. Encoded protein: CASSQERESGELFF.

This clonotype was detected only a few times. The chain employs TRBV12-3 or TRBV12-4 and TRBJ2-2; 7 bases align to TRBD1. With 6 bases clipped from V and 4 bases from J, the junction kept 5 bases outside the gene matches. CDR3 length equals 14 residues. The CDR3 DNA reads as TGTGCCAGCAGCCAGAACAGGGGCACCGGGGAGCTGTTTTTT. Its protein product is CASSQNRGTGELFF.

The sample holds a few counts of this clonotype. The chain carries TRBV5-1 and TRBJ2-3; 7 positions agree with TRBD2. Germline-derived CDR1 and CDR2 are SGHRS and YFSETQ. Trimming cost V 0 bases and J 5 bases; bases outside gene matches: 3. The length of the CDR3 is 14 residues. The CDR3 nucleotides read TGCGCCAGCAGCTTGGAGGTAGCGGGAGATACGCAGTATTTT. The encoded protein is CASSLEVAGDTQYF.